The source of this T cell receptor beta chain is a study of shared clonotypes between healthy human individuals. Study-wide background: There were three CD4 naive, three CD4 memory, two CD8 naive and one CD8 memory plates per donor. Study observations and caveats: Naive CD4 clonotypes overlapped across a few donors at approximately 5.5%.

Of note for this clone: What it recognizes is unknown.

Sorted-subset replicate PCRs used 150 to 200 ng DNA, around 27,000 T cell genomes. Sequenced by immunoSEQ multiplex PCR; TCRdb stores in-frame clones only, minus some. The top ten hold over 0.12% of the sample, which has about 2.4 million clones, over 85% seen once. This CDR3 contains 12 residues. The V end was cut by 4 bases, the J end by 5 bases, with 6 bases between. Germline CDR1 is MGHRA and CDR2 is YSYEKL. J is TRBJ2-1 and V is TRBV4-1; D ambiguous. The receptor comes from a man between 18 and 35 years old in good health. Material: naive CD4+ T cells sorted from blood. The subset: CD45RA+ positively selected. The CDR3 sequence is CASSLTNNEQFF. The CDR3 DNA reads as TGCGCCAGCAGCCTCACTAACAATGAGCAGTTCTTC.